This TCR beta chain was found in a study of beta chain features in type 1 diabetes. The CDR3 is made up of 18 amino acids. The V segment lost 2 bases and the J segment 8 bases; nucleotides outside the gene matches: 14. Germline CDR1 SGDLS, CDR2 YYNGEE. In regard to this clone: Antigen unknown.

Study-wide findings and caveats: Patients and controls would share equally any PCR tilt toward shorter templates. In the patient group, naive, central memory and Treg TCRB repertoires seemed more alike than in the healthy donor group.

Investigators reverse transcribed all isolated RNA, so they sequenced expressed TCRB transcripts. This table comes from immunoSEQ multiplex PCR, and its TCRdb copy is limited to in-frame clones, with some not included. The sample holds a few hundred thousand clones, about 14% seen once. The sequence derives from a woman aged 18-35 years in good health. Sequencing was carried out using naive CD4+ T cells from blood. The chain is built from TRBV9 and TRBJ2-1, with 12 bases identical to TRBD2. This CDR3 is CASSVTPPTSGRPDEQFF. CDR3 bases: TGTGCCAGCAGCGTCACCCCCCCTACTAGCGGGAGGCCCGATGAGCAGTTCTTC. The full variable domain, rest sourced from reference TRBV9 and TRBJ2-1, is DSGVTQTPKHLITATGQRVTLRCSPRSGDLSVYWYQQSLDQGLQFLIQYYNGEERAKGNILERFSAQQFPDLHSELNLSSLELGDSALYFCASSVTPPTSGRPDEQFFGPGTRLTVL.